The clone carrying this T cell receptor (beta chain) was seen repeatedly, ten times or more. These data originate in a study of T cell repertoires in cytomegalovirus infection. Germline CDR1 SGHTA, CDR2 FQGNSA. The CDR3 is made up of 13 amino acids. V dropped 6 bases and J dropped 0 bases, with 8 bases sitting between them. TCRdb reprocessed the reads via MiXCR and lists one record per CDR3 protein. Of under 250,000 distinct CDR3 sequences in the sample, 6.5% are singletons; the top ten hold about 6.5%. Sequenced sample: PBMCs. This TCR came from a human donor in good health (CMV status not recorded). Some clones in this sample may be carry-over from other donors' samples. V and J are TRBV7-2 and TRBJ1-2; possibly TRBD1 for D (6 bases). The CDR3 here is CASSTGPNYGYTF. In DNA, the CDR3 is TGTGCCAGCAGTACAGGGCCTAACTATGGCTACACCTTC.